These 18 T cell receptor beta chains share one sample of origin, sequenced in a study of PD-1 blockade in classical Hodgkin lymphoma. Time point here: cycle 4 day 1 (C4D1), after more than 5 weeks of nivolumab. No patient escaped relapse after autologous stem cell transplantation, and brentuximab vedotin exposure varied. Sequenced by immunoSEQ multiplex PCR; TCRdb stores in-frame clones only, minus some. Of tens of thousands of clones listed, 70% to 90% are singletons. Source: peripheral blood mononuclear cells (PBMCs), taken before the fourth cycle of nivolumab. These receptors were collected from a human donor with classical Hodgkin lymphoma.

The rearrangement links TRBV2 to TRBJ1-1; D unresolved. The CDR3 has 11 amino acids. The germline V gene encodes CDR1 SNHLY and CDR2 FYNNEI. The V end was cut by 2 bases, the J end by 3 bases, with 1 base between. The CDR3 sequence: CASSEYTEAFF. For the CDR3, the DNA is TGTGCCAGCAGTGAATACACTGAAGCTTTCTTT.

The DNA of the CDR3 is TGTGCCAGTAGCGTTTCAACAGCGATTCAAGAGACCCAGTACTTC. Its protein is CASSVSTAIQETQYF. The chain carries TRBV19 and TRBJ2-5; D is uncertain. This CDR3 contains 15 residues. V lost 6 bases, J lost 2 bases, and 16 bases lay in between. Germline values: CDR1 LNHDA, CDR2 SQIVND (reference sequence).

The chain recombines TRBV7-8 with TRBJ2-7; D is uncertain. This CDR3 region has 12 residues. Germline loops: CDR1 SGHVS, CDR2 FQNEAQ. Trimming shortened V by 1 base and J by 3 bases, and 4 bases separated the two germline ends. For the CDR3, the DNA is TGTGCCAGCAGCTTAGGCAGCTACGAGCAGTACTTC. It yields the protein CASSLGSYEQYF.

This sequence joins TRBV6-6 and TRBJ2-1; D may be TRBD2 (6 bases). The CDR3 runs 14 residues. In germline, CDR1 is MNHNY, CDR2 SVGAGI (reference sequence). V lost 6 bases to trimming and J lost 0 bases, with 9 bases between them. The DNA of the CDR3 is TGTGCCAGCAGGCGGGACTCCTCCTACAATGAGCAGTTCTTC. Translated: CASRRDSSYNEQFF.

This sequence joins TRBV30 and TRBJ1-1; D unresolved. The CDR3 has 13 residues. Germline CDR1 GTSNPN, CDR2 SVGIG (reference sequence). V lost 2 bases to trimming and J lost 1 base, with 8 bases between them. The CDR3 DNA is TGTGCCTGGAGTATTATATCGAACACTGAAGCTTTCTTT. This gives the protein CAWSIISNTEAFF.

The chain uses TRBV5-1 and TRBJ2-5, with 8 positions matching TRBD2. V shed 3 bases, J shed 5 bases, and the junction held 3 bases outside the gene matches. The CDR3 contains 13 residues. The germline CDR1 and CDR2 sequences are SGHRS and YFSETQ. This CDR3 is CASSWAGGETQYF. For the CDR3, the DNA is TGCGCCAGCAGCTGGGCGGGGGGTGAGACCCAGTACTTC.

The rearrangement links TRBV5-1 to TRBJ1-3, with D possibly being TRBD1 (6 bases). From germline, CDR1 is SGHRS and CDR2 YFSETQ. CDR3 size: 15 residues. Trimming removed 4 bases at V and 0 bases at J, with 11 bases between. CDR3 sequence reads: CASSPGQISGNTIYF. CDR3 nucleotides: TGCGCCAGCAGCCCCGGACAGATCTCTGGAAACACCATATATTTT.

V and J are TRBV18 and TRBJ1-1, with D uncertain. CDR1 is KGHSH and CDR2 is LQKENI in the germline V gene. The CDR3 covers 16 residues. Trimming pared 2 bases from V and 1 base from J, leaving 14 bases between. The CDR3 sequence: CASSPGGLVKNTEAFF. The CDR3 DNA follows: TGTGCCAGCTCACCAGGAGGACTTGTCAAGAACACTGAAGCTTTCTTT.

The chain links TRBV7-6 to TRBJ2-5; TRBD2 aligns across 10 bases. V was pared by 3 bases and J by 5 bases, with 0 bases of the junction left unmatched. The germline CDR1 and CDR2 sequences are SGHVS and FNYEAQ. The CDR3 runs to 13 residues. The CDR3 sequence: CASSLGLAETQYF. The CDR3 bases are TGTGCCAGCAGCTTGGGACTAGCGGAGACCCAGTACTTC.

The V call is TRBV6-5, the J call TRBJ1-1; D unclear. The CDR3 totals 15 residues. In germline, CDR1 is MNHEY, CDR2 SVGAGI. Trimming stripped 3 bases from V and 4 bases from J, with 15 bases between. As DNA, the CDR3 is TGTGCCAGCAGTTATGATGGCAGTTCGATCACTGAAGCTTTCTTT. As protein: CASSYDGSSITEAFF.

This clone was counted a few times. The chain joins TRBV29-1 to TRBJ2-5; D may match TRBD1 or TRBD2 (5 bases each). The CDR3 is made up of 15 amino acids. V was pared by 1 base and J by 1 base, with 13 bases between. The germline V gene has CDR1 SQVTM and CDR2 ANQGSEA. CDR3 DNA sequence: TGCAGCGTTGAAGGCCCAGGGAGAATCCAAGAGACCCAGTACTTC. Its protein is CSVEGPGRIQETQYF.

This clone was seen just once. This chain links TRBV11-3 with TRBJ2-1; D uncertain. Germline V lookup: CDR1 SGHNT, CDR2 YENEEA. The CDR3 consists of 13 residues. Trimming removed 6 bases at V and 8 bases at J, with 14 bases between. Here the CDR3 DNA reads TGTGCCAGCAGTCAATCTTTGGTTGATGAGCAGTTCTTC. Translating it yields CASSQSLVDEQFF.

V gene TRBV5-1 combines with J gene TRBJ2-1; TRBD2 is a possible D gene (6 bases). This CDR3 spans 14 amino acids. Trimming removed 4 bases from V and 8 bases from J, with 16 bases in between. The V gene's germline CDR1 is SGHRS and CDR2 YFSETQ. The CDR3 DNA reads as TGCGCCAGCAGCAACCCCGGGACTCAATATGAGCAGTTCTTC. Translated: CASSNPGTQYEQFF.

This clone was seen a single time. The identical CDR3 is also encoded by other nucleotide sequences in the sample. V gene TRBV2 combines with J gene TRBJ2-7; D gene uncertain. The CDR3 covers 11 residues. Trimming left V 8 bases short and J 4 bases short, with 9 bases between. Germline CDR1 SNHLY, CDR2 FYNNEI. DNA for the CDR3: TGTGCCAGCTCAGACCGGTACGAGCAGTACTTC. As protein: CASSDRYEQYF.

CDR3 bases: TGTGCCTGGACTTCAGGGGTCTCCCTACTAGATGGCTACACCTTC. Translation gives CAWTSGVSLLDGYTF. V gene TRBV30 combines with J gene TRBJ1-2, with D perhaps matching TRBD1 (6 bases). The germline V gene has CDR1 GTSNPN and CDR2 SVGIG (reference sequence). V was cut by 4 bases and J by 6 bases, with 21 bases left in between. This CDR3 comprises 15 residues.

V usage is TRBV10-3 and J usage is TRBJ2-1; D remains ambiguous. The germline V gene has CDR1 ENHRY and CDR2 SYGVKD. The CDR3 totals 12 residues. Trimming took 4 bases from V and 7 from J, leaving 8 bases between them. CDR3 sequence reads: CAISGSRNEQFF. The CDR3 DNA reads as TGTGCCATCAGTGGCTCTAGGAATGAGCAGTTCTTC.

The rearrangement links TRBV7-9 to TRBJ2-5; D ambiguous. Germline CDR1 and CDR2: SEHNR and FQNEAQ (reference sequence). The CDR3 length is 14 residues. V was cut by 6 bases and J by 2 bases, with 13 bases left in between. CDR3 sequence reads: CASSPATLQETQYF. The CDR3 DNA follows: TGTGCCAGCAGTCCCGCGACGTTACAAGAGACCCAGTACTTC.

The V gene is TRBV7-9, the J gene TRBJ2-1, with D perhaps TRBD1 (6 bases). There are 15 residues in the CDR3. V lost 5 bases to trimming and J lost 2 bases, with 13 bases between them. Germline V gene data show CDR1 as SEHNR and CDR2 as FQNEAQ (reference sequence). CDR3 in amino acids: CASSPRQEPYNEQFF. DNA for the CDR3: TGTGCCAGCAGCCCCAGACAGGAGCCCTACAATGAGCAGTTCTTC.